This paragraph covers one TCR beta chain sequence. Its specificity is unknown. The record originates from a study of monozygotic twins with inflammatory bowel disease. This CDR3 is 20 amino acids long. CDR1 is DFQATT and CDR2 is SNEGSKA in the germline V gene (reference sequence). Study-wide results and limits: Researchers reported no repertoire similarity difference between concordant and discordant twins, possibly from limited power. Relative to healthy twins, IBD patients had fewer clonotypes in common with others, a gap that was especially apparent with disease activity.

For each CDR3 protein, TCRdb gives one entry from its re-call of the 5' RACE reads, without DNA. The table lists some 400,000 distinct CDR3 sequences. Sequencing was carried out using blood. This clonotype was sampled from a human donor with ulcerative colitis or Crohn's disease, or a healthy co-twin of an affected twin (not recorded which). V gene TRBV20-1 combines with J gene TRBJ2-1; without DNA, the TCRdb call of TRBD2 cannot be checked. The CDR3 loop is CSAPGISGTSGREAYNEQFF.